Each of the 8 T cell receptor beta chains below was sequenced from the same sample in a study of CD8 T cells in ankylosing spondylitis. TCRdb used MiXCR to reprocess the 5' RACE reads, holding one entry per CDR3 protein. The sample contains about 220,000 distinct CDR3 sequences, 20% to 30% of which appear only once. Sequencing was performed on blood, either unsorted or a sorted T cell fraction (not recorded which). The receptors shown here come from a male donor with ankylosing spondylitis or in good health (not recorded which).

The V and J genes are TRBV20-1 and TRBJ2-1; TRBD2 matches at 10 bases. The CDR3 loop spans 16 amino acids. CDR1 is DFQATT, CDR2 SNEGSKA, per germline (reference sequence). V lost 1 base, J lost 5 bases, and 8 bases stayed unmatched. The CDR3 is CSARGNSGRKDNEQFF. CDR3 nucleotides: TGCAGTGCTAGAGGAAATAGCGGGAGGAAGGACAATGAGCAGTTCTTC.

There are many counts of this clonotype. This sequence joins TRBV7-2 and TRBJ1-3; D not resolved. Germline-derived CDR1 and CDR2 are SGHTA and FQGNSA. This CDR3 is 16 amino acids long. V was pared by 4 bases and J by 2 bases, with 15 bases between. In DNA form, the CDR3 reads TGTGCCAGCAGCTACGGAGGGAAAGGAGCTGGAAACACCATATATTTT. It specifies CASSYGGKGAGNTIYF. The variable domain in full, completed from reference TRBV7-2 and TRBJ1-3, reads GAGVSQSPSNKVTEKGKDVELRCDPISGHTALYWYRQSLGQGLEFLIYFQGNSAPDKSGLPSDRFSAERTGGSVSTLTIQRTQQEDSAVYLCASSYGGKGAGNTIYFGEGSWLTVV.

The V and J genes are TRBV24-1 and TRBJ2-1; 10 bases are a match to TRBD1. V shed 5 bases, J shed 4 bases, and the junction held 4 bases outside the gene matches. This CDR3 has 15 residues. Germline CDR1 reads KGHDR; CDR2 reads SFDVKD. The CDR3 DNA reads TGTGCCACCAGTGGGGACAGGGGCTATTACAATGAGCAGTTCTTC. Translated: CATSGDRGYYNEQFF.

The chain couples TRBV24-1 to TRBJ2-7; D uncertain. V lost 3 bases, J lost 0 bases, and 8 bases lay in between. The CDR3 runs to 14 residues. Germline CDR1 is KGHDR and CDR2 is SFDVKD. As DNA, the CDR3 is TGTGCCACCAGTGATACCGGGTCCTCCTACGAGCAGTACTTC. This encodes CATSDTGSSYEQYF.

This clonotype was seen at least ten times. The gene calls are TRBV5-1 and TRBJ1-2, with D perhaps matching TRBD1 (5 bases). The CDR3 has 14 amino acids. V was trimmed by 3 bases and J by 5 bases, leaving 14 bases between them. CDR1 and CDR2 from the germline V gene are SGHRS and YFSETQ. DNA of the CDR3: TGCGCCAGCAGCTCGGACAAACCCGGGTATGGCTACACCTTC. Its translation is CASSSDKPGYGYTF.

This clonotype was seen at least ten times. This rearrangement joins TRBV27 to TRBJ2-2, with 11 positions matching TRBD1. V trimming: 5 bases; J trimming: 6 bases; junction bases outside the gene matches: 11. The CDR3 contains 17 residues. The V gene's germline CDR1 is MNHEY and CDR2 SMNVEV (reference sequence). CDR3 sequence reads: CASSPRRGTGGAGELFF. As DNA, the CDR3 is TGTGCCAGCAGTCCTAGACGGGGGACAGGGGGTGCCGGGGAGCTGTTTTTT.

J is TRBJ2-7 and V is TRBV4-2; possible D gene TRBD1, 6 bases. This CDR3 has 14 residues. CDR1 and CDR2 (germline): LGHNA, YNFKEQ. V shed 5 bases and J shed 7 bases, with 18 bases lying between them. The CDR3 DNA sequence: TGTGCCAGCAGCACGCGGACAGACGCCTTTGAGCAGTACTTC. It encodes CASSTRTDAFEQYF.

There are many counts of this clonotype. The chain has TRBV24-1 and TRBJ1-5; the match to TRBD1 covers 10 bases. The CDR3 extends over 14 amino acids. Germline V gene data show CDR1 as KGHDR and CDR2 as SFDVKD. V lost 5 bases, J lost 3 bases, and 0 bases stayed unmatched. CDR3 protein: CATSGQGANQPQHF. Here the CDR3 DNA reads TGTGCCACCAGTGGACAGGGGGCCAATCAGCCCCAGCATTTT.